The entry that follows covers one TCR beta chain sequence. Expressed TCRB transcripts were sequenced after all isolated RNA was converted to cDNA. It was found that naive, central memory and regulatory T cell samples averaged roughly 3.5 million reads. Assay: immunoSEQ multiplex PCR; the TCRdb copy retains only in-frame clones and omits some. The table has hundreds of thousands of clones, roughly an eighth seen once. This entry belongs to a study of beta chain features in type 1 diabetes. CDR1 and CDR2 (germline): SGHRS, YFSETQ. Trimming removed 3 bases from V and 8 bases from J, with 14 bases in between. This CDR3 is 13 amino acids long.

The sequenced material came from naive CD4+ T cells from blood. The V gene is TRBV5-1, the J gene TRBJ1-2, with D possibly TRBD1 on 6 matching bases. This receptor was taken from a man aged 18 to 35 in good health. The CDR3 loop is CASSSAGAEGYTF. CDR3 in DNA: TGCGCCAGCAGCTCCGCGGGGGCGGAGGGCTACACCTTC.